This is a list of T cell receptor beta chains from one sample in a study of blood T cell repertoires in COVID-19. TCRdb keeps only in-frame clones here, not all; method: immunoSEQ multiplex PCR. The sample has more than 100,000 clones, roughly 80% seen once. Sequencing was done on a sample of peripheral blood. The receptors derive from a woman in her fifties or sixties with acute or convalescent COVID-19. CDR3s include the opening cysteine and the closing phenylalanine or tryptophan. A D gene is named only where the DNA matches it firmly. Clone size is not always given. Where it is, it says once, few, many or a class for expanded clones.

TGTGCCAGCACTAGCGGGAAATCCTACAATGAGCAGTTCTTC	CASTSGKSYNEQFF	TRBV19	14	few	TRBD2	TRBJ2-1
TGTGCCAGCAGTGGGTGGACAGGGAGCTCCTACGAGCAGTACTTC	CASSGWTGSSYEQYF	TRBV2	15	few	TRBD1	TRBJ2-7
TGTGCCAGCCGTGGGGGGGCCGGGGAGCTGTTTTTT	CASRGGAGELFF	TRBV6-4	12	.	TRBD2	TRBJ2-2
TGTGCCAGCAGTTCGACTTCTGTCTATGGCTACACCTTC	CASSSTSVYGYTF	TRBV5-4	13	.	.	TRBJ1-2
TGTGCCAGTAGATCACACGATAGCAATCAGCCCCAGCATTTT	CASRSHDSNQPQHF	TRBV19	14	.	.	TRBJ1-5
TGTGCCAGCAGGATCGGGACAGGAAAAGGTGGCTACACCTTC	CASRIGTGKGGYTF	TRBV6-5	14	.	TRBD1	TRBJ1-2
TGTGCCAGCTCACCACCTGGCGGGGGGTCACCGAACCCCGGGGAGCTGTTTTTT	CASSPPGGGSPNPGELFF	TRBV18	18	.	TRBD2	TRBJ2-2
TGTGCCAGTAGAGGGGGAAGTGAGACCCAGTACTTC	CASRGGSETQYF	TRBV6-5	12	.	.	TRBJ2-5
TGTGCCAGTAGTATAGAGCAGGGAAACTATGGCTACACCTTC	CASSIEQGNYGYTF	TRBV19	14	.	.	TRBJ1-2
TGTGCCAGCAGCGAACAGGGTGGAGACTATGGCTACACCTTC	CASSEQGGDYGYTF	TRBV6-4	14	.	.	TRBJ1-2
TGTGCCAGCAGCTTGCCCGCGCAGACTCGAAACTATGGCTACACCTTC	CASSLPAQTRNYGYTF	TRBV5-6	16	.	.	TRBJ1-2
TGTGCCAGCAGCCTCGACATCTATAGCAATCAGCCCCAGCATTTT	CASSLDIYSNQPQHF	TRBV7-3	15	.	.	TRBJ1-5
TGTGCCAGTAGTATAGCGGCTAGGGGGTTGAGCAATCAGCCCCAGCATTTT	CASSIAARGLSNQPQHF	TRBV19	17	.	.	TRBJ1-5
TGTGCCTGGAGTGGCGGATTTAATGAAAAACTGTTTTTT	CAWSGGFNEKLFF	TRBV30	13	.	.	TRBJ1-4
TGTGCCAGCAGTTCCTGGACAGGTAAGACTGAAGCTTTCTTT	CASSSWTGKTEAFF	TRBV6-2/TRBV6-3	14	.	TRBD1	TRBJ1-1
TGTGCCTGGAGTGTAAAGCAGGGGCAAGAGACCCAGTACTTC	CAWSVKQGQETQYF	TRBV30	14	once	.	TRBJ2-5
TGTGCCAGTAGGGGGGGACTAAACTATGGCTACACCTTC	CASRGGLNYGYTF	TRBV19	13	.	.	TRBJ1-2
TGTGCCAGCAGTGGAGCCCGGGACGAGCAGTACTTC	CASSGARDEQYF	TRBV2	12	.	.	TRBJ2-7
TGTGCCAGCAGCCGGCTAGCGGGGTCGGCGGGGGAGCTGTTTTTT	CASSRLAGSAGELFF	TRBV3-1/TRBV3-2	15	few	TRBD2	TRBJ2-2
TGTGCCAGCAGTTTAAAGGGCGGGGGCAATCAGCCCCAGCATTTT	CASSLKGGGNQPQHF	TRBV28	15	.	.	TRBJ1-5
TGCGCCAGCAGGCCTAATAGCGGCACTGAAGCTTTCTTT	CASRPNSGTEAFF	TRBV5-1	13	.	.	TRBJ1-1
TGTGCCTGGTCCAAAGGGGGCACTGAAGCTTTCTTT	CAWSKGGTEAFF	TRBV30	12	.	.	TRBJ1-1
TGTGCCAGCAGCCAAGTGCTCCGGGACAAGGGGAAGGCCTTGGGTGGCTACACCTTC	CASSQVLRDKGKALGGYTF	TRBV3-1/TRBV3-2	19	.	.	TRBJ1-2
TGTGCCAGCTTGCCGGGACAGGGCACAGATACGCAGTATTTT	CASLPGQGTDTQYF	TRBV18	14	.	TRBD1	TRBJ2-3
TGTGCCAGCAGCTTAAGGGGACTAGCGGGGGGTACAGATACGCAGTATTTT	CASSLRGLAGGTDTQYF	TRBV7-3	17	.	TRBD2	TRBJ2-3
TGTGCCAGCAGCCAAAACAGGGGCGACGGCTACACCTTC	CASSQNRGDGYTF	TRBV3-1/TRBV3-2	13	.	TRBD1	TRBJ1-2
TGTGCCAGCTCACCATCACAGGGGAACACTGAAGCTTTCTTT	CASSPSQGNTEAFF	TRBV18	14	.	.	TRBJ1-1
TGTGCCAGTAAAAGTAGCGGGGCAGATACGCAGTATTTT	CASKSSGADTQYF	TRBV19	13	.	TRBD2	TRBJ2-3
TGTGCCAGTAGTACCCGACAGGGCGCCGGCGGGTCACCCCTCCACTTT	CASSTRQGAGGSPLHF	TRBV19	16	few	TRBD1	TRBJ1-6